A selection of T cell receptor beta chains follows, all from one sample in a study of human versus mouse CDR3 diversity and MHC coevolution. Clones were sequenced by immunoSEQ multiplex PCR, and TCRdb holds only the in-frame ones, with some missing. The table records about 81,000 clones, roughly 93% of them present only once. The sequenced sample was naive CD4+ T cells from blood. Receptors originate from a person aged 25 to 69 in good health. Both conserved end residues are part of each CDR3. Each record gives: D gene, V gene, J gene, clone size, CDR3 DNA, CDR3 protein. D genes are given only for firm matches. A clone size is listed for some rows: how often the clone was seen (once, few, many), or a class if it is expanded.

D: TRBD1
V: TRBV27
J: TRBJ1-2
size: -
DNA: TGTGCCAGCAGTTCTTGGACAGGGGGGACCTATGGCTACACCTTC
CDR3: CASSSWTGGTYGYTF

D: -
V: TRBV21-1
J: TRBJ2-7
size: -
DNA: TGTGCCAGCAGCAAAAAAGGTCTTAAACCCGACTTGGAGCAGTACTTC
CDR3: CASSKKGLKPDLEQYF

D: -
V: TRBV28
J: TRBJ1-4
size: -
DNA: TGTGCCAGCAGTCCCTGGACAGTTTCATCTGAAAAACTGTTTTTT
CDR3: CASSPWTVSSEKLFF

D: -
V: TRBV4-2
J: TRBJ2-7
size: -
DNA: TGTGCCAGCAGCCAAGAAGGGGTCGTCCCCTACGAGCAGTACTTC
CDR3: CASSQEGVVPYEQYF

D: -
V: TRBV28
J: TRBJ2-1
size: -
DNA: TGTGCCAGCAGTTCGCCCCCAGGCAATGAGCAGTTCTTC
CDR3: CASSSPPGNEQFF

D: -
V: TRBV9
J: TRBJ1-2
size: -
DNA: TGTGCCAGCAGCGTAGAGGTGGGCTCCTATGGCTACACCTTC
CDR3: CASSVEVGSYGYTF

D: TRBD1
V: TRBV2
J: TRBJ2-1
size: -
DNA: TGTGCCAGCCGAGACAGGGGGTTTCTCTCCTACAATGAGCAGTTCTTC
CDR3: CASRDRGFLSYNEQFF

D: TRBD1
V: TRBV2
J: TRBJ1-1
size: -
DNA: TGTGCCAGCAGTGAACAGGGGGCAAAAGCTTTCTTT
CDR3: CASSEQGAKAFF

D: -
V: TRBV18
J: TRBJ2-7
size: once
DNA: TGTGCCAGCTCACCGGTGGACTCCCAAAACAACGAGCAGTACTTC
CDR3: CASSPVDSQNNEQYF

D: TRBD1
V: TRBV6-6
J: TRBJ1-2
size: few
DNA: TGTGCCAGCAGTCCCGGACAGGGGGTTGGCTACACCTTC
CDR3: CASSPGQGVGYTF

D: -
V: TRBV28
J: TRBJ1-2
size: once
DNA: TGTGCCAGCAGGAGGGACTCTAACTATGGCTACACCTTC
CDR3: CASRRDSNYGYTF

D: TRBD1
V: TRBV15
J: TRBJ1-2
size: -
DNA: TGTGCCACCAGCAGAGTTACGTTTAATTCGTGGACAGGGGGTGGTAATGGCTACACCTTC
CDR3: CATSRVTFNSWTGGGNGYTF

D: -
V: TRBV27
J: TRBJ1-5
size: once
DNA: TGTGCCAGCAGTTACGTCTATAGCAATCAGCCCCAGCATTTT
CDR3: CASSYVYSNQPQHF

D: -
V: TRBV18
J: TRBJ2-3
size: -
DNA: TGTGCCAGCTCACCACCAGCAACAGCTACAGATACGCAGTATTTT
CDR3: CASSPPATATDTQYF

D: TRBD1
V: TRBV28
J: TRBJ2-7
size: -
DNA: TGTGCCAGCAGTTTAACGGGACAGGGTATTTCCTACGAGCAGTACTTC
CDR3: CASSLTGQGISYEQYF

D: TRBD2
V: TRBV11-2
J: TRBJ2-1
size: -
DNA: TGTGCCAGCAGCCCCAAGCTTAGCGGGATGGCCAATGAGCAGTTCTTC
CDR3: CASSPKLSGMANEQFF

D: -
V: TRBV7-3
J: TRBJ2-1
size: -
DNA: TGTGCCAGCAGCTTAAGTAGAAACAATGAGCAGTTCTTC
CDR3: CASSLSRNNEQFF

D: TRBD1
V: TRBV5-1
J: TRBJ1-4
size: -
DNA: TGCGCCAGCAGCTTGGACAGGGGAGATGAAAAACTGTTTTTT
CDR3: CASSLDRGDEKLFF

D: TRBD1
V: TRBV6-5
J: TRBJ1-2
size: -
DNA: TGTGCCAGCAGTTACTCCAGGACAGGGTATGGCTACACCTTC
CDR3: CASSYSRTGYGYTF

D: -
V: TRBV4-1
J: TRBJ1-4
size: -
DNA: TGCGCCAGCAGCCAAGGGGCAGCTTCTAATGAAAAACTGTTTTTT
CDR3: CASSQGAASNEKLFF

D: -
V: TRBV14
J: TRBJ2-1
size: -
DNA: TGTGCCAGCAGCCAAGTCAGGGGCAATGAGCAGTTCTTC
CDR3: CASSQVRGNEQFF

D: TRBD2
V: TRBV14
J: TRBJ2-1
size: -
DNA: TGTGCCAGCAGCCCGGGACTAGCGGGAGGGCAATCGAATGAGCAGTTCTTC
CDR3: CASSPGLAGGQSNEQFF

D: TRBD2
V: TRBV18
J: TRBJ2-7
size: -
DNA: TGTGCCAGCTCACCTAGAAGCGGGAGAAGTGGCGAGCAGTACTTC
CDR3: CASSPRSGRSGEQYF